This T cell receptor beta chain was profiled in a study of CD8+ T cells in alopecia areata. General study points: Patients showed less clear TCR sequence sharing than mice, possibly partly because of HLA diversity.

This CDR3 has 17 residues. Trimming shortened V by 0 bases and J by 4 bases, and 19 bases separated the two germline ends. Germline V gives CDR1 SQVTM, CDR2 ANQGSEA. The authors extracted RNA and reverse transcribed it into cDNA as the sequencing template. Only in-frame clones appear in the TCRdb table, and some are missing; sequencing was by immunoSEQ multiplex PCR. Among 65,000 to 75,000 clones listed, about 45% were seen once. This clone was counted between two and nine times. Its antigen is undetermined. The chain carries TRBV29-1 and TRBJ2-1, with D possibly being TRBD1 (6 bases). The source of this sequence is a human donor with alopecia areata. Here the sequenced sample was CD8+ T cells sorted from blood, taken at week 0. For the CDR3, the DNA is TGCAGCGTTGAAGATCCAGGGGAACTAAGAGTGTACAATGAGCAGTTCTTC. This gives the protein CSVEDPGELRVYNEQFF.